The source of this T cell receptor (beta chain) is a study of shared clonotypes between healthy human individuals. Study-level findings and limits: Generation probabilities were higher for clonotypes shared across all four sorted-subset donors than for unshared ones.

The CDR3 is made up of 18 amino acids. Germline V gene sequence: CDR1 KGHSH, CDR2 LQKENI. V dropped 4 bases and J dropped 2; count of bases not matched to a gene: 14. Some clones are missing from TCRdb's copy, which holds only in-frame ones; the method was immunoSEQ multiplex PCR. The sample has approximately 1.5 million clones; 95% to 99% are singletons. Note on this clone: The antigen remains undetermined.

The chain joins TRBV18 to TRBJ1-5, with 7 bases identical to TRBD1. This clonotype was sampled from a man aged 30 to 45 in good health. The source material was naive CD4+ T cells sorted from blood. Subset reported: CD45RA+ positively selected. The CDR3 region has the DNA TGTGCCAGCTCACTCAAGACAGGGATAGGGGCGGGCAATCAGCCCCAGCATTTT. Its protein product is CASSLKTGIGAGNQPQHF.